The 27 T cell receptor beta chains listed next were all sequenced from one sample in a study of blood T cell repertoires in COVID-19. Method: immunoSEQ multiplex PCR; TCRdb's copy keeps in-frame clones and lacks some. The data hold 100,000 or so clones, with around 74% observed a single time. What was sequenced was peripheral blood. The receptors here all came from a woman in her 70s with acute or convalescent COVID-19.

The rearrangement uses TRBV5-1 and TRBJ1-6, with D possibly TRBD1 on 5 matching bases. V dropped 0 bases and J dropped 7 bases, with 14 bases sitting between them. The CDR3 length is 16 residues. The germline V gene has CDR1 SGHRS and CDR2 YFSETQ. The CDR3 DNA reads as TGCGCCAGCAGCTTGGTGGGGGACCGGGGGAATTCACCCCTCCACTTT. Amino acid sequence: CASSLVGDRGNSPLHF.

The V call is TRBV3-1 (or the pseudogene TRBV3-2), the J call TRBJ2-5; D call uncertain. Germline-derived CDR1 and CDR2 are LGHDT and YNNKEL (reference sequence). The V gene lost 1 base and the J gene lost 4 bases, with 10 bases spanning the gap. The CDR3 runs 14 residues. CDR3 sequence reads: CASSQATAGETQYF. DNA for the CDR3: TGTGCCAGCAGCCAAGCAACCGCCGGAGAGACCCAGTACTTC.

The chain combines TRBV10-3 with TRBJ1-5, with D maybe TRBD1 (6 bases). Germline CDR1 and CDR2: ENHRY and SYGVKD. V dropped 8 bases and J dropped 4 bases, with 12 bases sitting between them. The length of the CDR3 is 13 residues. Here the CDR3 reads CAIGGQGNQPQHF. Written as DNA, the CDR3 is TGTGCCATCGGAGGTCAGGGGAATCAGCCCCAGCATTTT.

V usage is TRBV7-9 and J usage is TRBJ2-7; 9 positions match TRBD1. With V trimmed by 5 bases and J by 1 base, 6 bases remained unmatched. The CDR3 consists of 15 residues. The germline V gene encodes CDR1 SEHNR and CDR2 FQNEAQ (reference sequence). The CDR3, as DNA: TGTGCCAGCAGCCCGGGACAGGGACGTTCCTACGAGCAGTACTTC. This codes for CASSPGQGRSYEQYF. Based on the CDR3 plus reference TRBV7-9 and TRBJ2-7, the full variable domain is DTGVSQNPRHKITKRGQNVTFRCDPISEHNRLYWYRQTLGQGPEFLTYFQNEAQLEKSRLLSDRFSAERPKGSFSTLEIQRTEQGDSAMYLCASSPGQGRSYEQYFGPGTRLTVT.

Here the CDR3 DNA reads TGTGCCAGCAGTCTCGGACAGGGGAGTCGGGAGCAGTACTTC. Amino acids: CASSLGQGSREQYF. This chain uses TRBV6-5 with TRBJ2-7, with 9 bases identical to TRBD1. CDR3 length: 14 amino acids. Germline V gene data show CDR1 as MNHEY and CDR2 as SVGAGI. The V and J ends lost 5 bases and 7 bases, in that order; junction bases with no gene match: 9.

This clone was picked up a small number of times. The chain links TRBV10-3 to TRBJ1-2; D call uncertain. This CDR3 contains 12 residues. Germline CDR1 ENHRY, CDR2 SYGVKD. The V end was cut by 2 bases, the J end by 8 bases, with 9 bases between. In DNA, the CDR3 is TGTGCCATCAGTGAGCCCGGGGAAGGCTACACCTTC. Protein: CAISEPGEGYTF.

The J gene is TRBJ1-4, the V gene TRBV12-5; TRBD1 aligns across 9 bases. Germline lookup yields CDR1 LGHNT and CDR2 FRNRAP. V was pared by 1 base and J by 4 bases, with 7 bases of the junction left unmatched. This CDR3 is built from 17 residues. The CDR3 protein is CASGLGIQGAGNEKLFF. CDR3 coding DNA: TGTGCTAGTGGTTTGGGCATACAGGGGGCCGGTAATGAAAAACTGTTTTTT.

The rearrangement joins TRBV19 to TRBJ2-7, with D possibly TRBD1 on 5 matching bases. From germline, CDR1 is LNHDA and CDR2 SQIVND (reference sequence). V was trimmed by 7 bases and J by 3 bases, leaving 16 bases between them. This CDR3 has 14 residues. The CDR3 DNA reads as TGTGCCAGTATTGACCCCGGACACCTCTACGAGCAGTACTTC. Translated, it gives CASIDPGHLYEQYF.

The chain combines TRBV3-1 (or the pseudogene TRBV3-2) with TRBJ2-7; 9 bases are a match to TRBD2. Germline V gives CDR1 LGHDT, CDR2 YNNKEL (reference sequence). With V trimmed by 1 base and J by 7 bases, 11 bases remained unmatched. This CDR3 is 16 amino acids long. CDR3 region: CASSQVGAAGGREQYF. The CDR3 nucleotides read TGTGCCAGCAGCCAAGTAGGGGCAGCGGGGGGACGGGAGCAGTACTTC.

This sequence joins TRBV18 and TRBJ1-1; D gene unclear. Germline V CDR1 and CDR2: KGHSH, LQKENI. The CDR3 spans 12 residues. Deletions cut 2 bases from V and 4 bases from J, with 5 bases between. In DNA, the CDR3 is TGTGCCAGCTCACCAGTTAGCACTGAAGCTTTCTTT. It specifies CASSPVSTEAFF.

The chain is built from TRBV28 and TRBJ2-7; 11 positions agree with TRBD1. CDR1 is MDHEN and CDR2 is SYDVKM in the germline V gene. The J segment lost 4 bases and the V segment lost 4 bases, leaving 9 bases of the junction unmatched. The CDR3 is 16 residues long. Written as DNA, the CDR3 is TGTGCCAGCAGTTCACCTTACGGGACAGGGGGATACGAGCAGTACTTC. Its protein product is CASSSPYGTGGYEQYF.

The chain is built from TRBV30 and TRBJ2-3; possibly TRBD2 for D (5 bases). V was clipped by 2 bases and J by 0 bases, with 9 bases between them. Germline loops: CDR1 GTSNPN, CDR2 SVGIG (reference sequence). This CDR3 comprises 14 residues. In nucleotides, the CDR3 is TGTGCCTGGAGTCGGGGTATGAGCACAGATACGCAGTATTTT. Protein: CAWSRGMSTDTQYF.

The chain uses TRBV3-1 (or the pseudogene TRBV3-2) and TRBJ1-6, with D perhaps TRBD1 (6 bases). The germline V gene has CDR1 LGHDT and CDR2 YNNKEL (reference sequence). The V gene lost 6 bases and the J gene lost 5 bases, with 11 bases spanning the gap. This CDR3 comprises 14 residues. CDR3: CASRPDRNNSPLHF. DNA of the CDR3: TGTGCCAGCAGACCCGACAGGAATAATTCACCCCTCCACTTT.

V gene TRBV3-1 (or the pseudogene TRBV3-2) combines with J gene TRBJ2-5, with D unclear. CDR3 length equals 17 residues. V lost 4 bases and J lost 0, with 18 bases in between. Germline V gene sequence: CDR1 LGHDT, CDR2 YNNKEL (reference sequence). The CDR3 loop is CASSPSDFYPNQETQYF. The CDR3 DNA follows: TGTGCCAGCAGCCCAAGCGATTTCTACCCCAACCAAGAGACCCAGTACTTC.

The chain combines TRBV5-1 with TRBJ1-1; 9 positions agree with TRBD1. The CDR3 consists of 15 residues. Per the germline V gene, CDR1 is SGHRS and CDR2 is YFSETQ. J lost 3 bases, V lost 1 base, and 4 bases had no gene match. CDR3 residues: CASSLKGQGYTEAFF. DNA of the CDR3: TGCGCCAGCAGCTTGAAGGGACAGGGTTACACTGAAGCTTTCTTT.

The CDR3 loop reads CASSARFSNQPQHF. The CDR3 region has the DNA TGTGCCAGCAGTGCGAGATTTAGCAATCAGCCCCAGCATTTT. J is TRBJ1-5 and V is TRBV28; D not resolved. Trimming took off 5 bases at V and 0 bases at J, with 8 bases between the two ends. Germline V CDR1 and CDR2: MDHEN, SYDVKM. The CDR3 is made up of 14 amino acids.

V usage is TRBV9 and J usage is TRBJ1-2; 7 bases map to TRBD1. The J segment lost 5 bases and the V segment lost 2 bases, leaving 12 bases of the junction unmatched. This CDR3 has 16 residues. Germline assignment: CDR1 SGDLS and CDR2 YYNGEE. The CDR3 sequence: CASSVTGQANRYGYTF. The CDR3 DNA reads TGTGCCAGCAGCGTGACCGGACAGGCGAACCGATATGGCTACACCTTC. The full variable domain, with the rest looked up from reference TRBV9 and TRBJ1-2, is DSGVTQTPKHLITATGQRVTLRCSPRSGDLSVYWYQQSLDQGLQFLIQYYNGEERAKGNILERFSAQQFPDLHSELNLSSLELGDSALYFCASSVTGQANRYGYTFGSGTRLTVV.

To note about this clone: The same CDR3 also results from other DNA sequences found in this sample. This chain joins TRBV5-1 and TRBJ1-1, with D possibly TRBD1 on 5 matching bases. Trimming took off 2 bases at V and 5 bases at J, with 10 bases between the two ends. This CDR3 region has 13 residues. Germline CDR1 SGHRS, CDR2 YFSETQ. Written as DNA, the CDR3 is TGCGCCAGCAGCTTCGGGGGAGGGACTGAAGCTTTCTTT. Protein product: CASSFGGGTEAFF.

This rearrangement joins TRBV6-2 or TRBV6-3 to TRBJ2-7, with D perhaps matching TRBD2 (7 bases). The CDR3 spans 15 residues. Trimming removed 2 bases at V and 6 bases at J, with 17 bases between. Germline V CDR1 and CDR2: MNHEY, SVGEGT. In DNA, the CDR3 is TGTGCCAGCAGTTACCCTAACCGCGGGGGCGCCGAGCAGTACTTC. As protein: CASSYPNRGGAEQYF.

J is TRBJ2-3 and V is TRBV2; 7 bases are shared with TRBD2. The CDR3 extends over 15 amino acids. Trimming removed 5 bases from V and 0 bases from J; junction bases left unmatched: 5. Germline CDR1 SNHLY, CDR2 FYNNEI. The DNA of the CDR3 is TGTGCCAGCAGTCTCCCGGGAGGCAGCACAGATACGCAGTATTTT. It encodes CASSLPGGSTDTQYF.

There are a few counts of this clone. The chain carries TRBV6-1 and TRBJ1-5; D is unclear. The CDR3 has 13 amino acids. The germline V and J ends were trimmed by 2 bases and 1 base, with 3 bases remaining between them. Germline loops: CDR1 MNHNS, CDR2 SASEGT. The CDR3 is CASSELSNQPQHF. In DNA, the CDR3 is TGTGCCAGCAGTGAACTAAGCAATCAGCCCCAGCATTTT.

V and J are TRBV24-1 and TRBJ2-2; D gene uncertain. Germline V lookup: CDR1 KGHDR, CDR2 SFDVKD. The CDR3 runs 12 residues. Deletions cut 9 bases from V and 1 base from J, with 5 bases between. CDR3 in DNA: TGTGCCACCCTAGGGAACACCGGGGAGCTGTTTTTT. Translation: CATLGNTGELFF.

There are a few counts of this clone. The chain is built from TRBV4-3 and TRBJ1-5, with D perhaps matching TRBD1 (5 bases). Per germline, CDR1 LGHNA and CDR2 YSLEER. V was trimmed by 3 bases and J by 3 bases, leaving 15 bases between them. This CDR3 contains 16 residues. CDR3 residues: CASSQVWTGDNQPQHF. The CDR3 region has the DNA TGCGCCAGCAGCCAGGTTTGGACGGGGGACAATCAGCCCCAGCATTTT.

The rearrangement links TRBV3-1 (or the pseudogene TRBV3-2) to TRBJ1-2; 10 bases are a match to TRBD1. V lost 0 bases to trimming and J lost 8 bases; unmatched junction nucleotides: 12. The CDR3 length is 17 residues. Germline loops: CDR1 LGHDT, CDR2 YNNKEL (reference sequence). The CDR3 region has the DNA TGTGCCAGCAGCCAAGAAAGGAGGACAGGGGGAATGGGAGGCTACACCTTC. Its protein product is CASSQERRTGGMGGYTF.

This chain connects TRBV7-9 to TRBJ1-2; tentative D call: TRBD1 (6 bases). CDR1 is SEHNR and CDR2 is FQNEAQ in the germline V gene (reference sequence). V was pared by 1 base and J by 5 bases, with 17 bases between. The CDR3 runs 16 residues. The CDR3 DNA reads TGTGCCAGCAGCTTAGGTGGGACACAGACACCATATGGCTACACCTTC. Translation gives CASSLGGTQTPYGYTF.

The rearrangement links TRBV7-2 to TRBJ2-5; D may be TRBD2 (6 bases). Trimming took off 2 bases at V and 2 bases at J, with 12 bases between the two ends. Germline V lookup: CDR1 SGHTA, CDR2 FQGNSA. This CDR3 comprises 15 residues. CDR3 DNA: TGTGCCAGCAGCTTAACCCAAGGGAGGCAAGAGACCCAGTACTTC. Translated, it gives CASSLTQGRQETQYF.

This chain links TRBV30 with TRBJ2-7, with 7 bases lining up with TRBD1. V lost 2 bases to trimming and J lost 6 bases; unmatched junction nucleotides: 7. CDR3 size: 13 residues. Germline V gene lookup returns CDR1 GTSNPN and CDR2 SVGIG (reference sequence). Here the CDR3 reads CAWSLTGTGEQYF. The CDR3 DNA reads TGTGCCTGGAGTTTGACAGGGACCGGCGAGCAGTACTTC. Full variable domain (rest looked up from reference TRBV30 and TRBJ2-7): SQTIHQWPATLVQPVGSPLSLECTVEGTSNPNLYWYRQAAGRGLQLLFYSVGIGQISSEVPQNLSASRPQDRQFILSSKKLLLSDSGFYLCAWSLTGTGEQYFGPGTRLTVT.